The 8 T cell receptor beta chains listed next were all sequenced from one sample in a study of blood T cell repertoires in COVID-19. Sequenced by immunoSEQ multiplex PCR; TCRdb stores in-frame clones only, minus some. Of more than 100,000 clones listed, roughly 90% are singletons. The material sequenced was peripheral blood. All receptors derive from a woman of 80 years or more in a cohort sampled during active COVID-19.

This clone was seen once. The J gene is TRBJ1-5, the V gene TRBV6-1; 7 bases align to TRBD1. The CDR3 consists of 14 residues. The J segment lost 4 bases and the V segment lost 3 bases, leaving 3 bases of the junction unmatched. Germline V lookup: CDR1 MNHNS, CDR2 SASEGT. The CDR3 loop reads CASSESGGNQPQHF. CDR3 DNA: TGTGCCAGCAGTGAGTCAGGGGGTAATCAGCCCCAGCATTTT.

This rearrangement joins TRBV18 to TRBJ1-2, with 8 bases identical to TRBD1. The V gene end was trimmed by 3 bases and the J gene end by 4 bases; junction bases not matched to a gene: 7. Germline V gene lookup returns CDR1 KGHSH and CDR2 LQKENI. There are 15 residues in the CDR3. CDR3 residues: CASSPGTGLGYGYTF. Written as DNA, the CDR3 is TGTGCCAGCTCACCCGGGACAGGTTTAGGCTATGGCTACACCTTC.

The chain carries TRBV28 and TRBJ1-1; D remains ambiguous. The CDR3 is 15 residues long. The V end was cut by 6 bases, the J end by 7 bases, with 21 bases between. The V gene's germline CDR1 is MDHEN and CDR2 SYDVKM. The DNA of the CDR3 is TGTGCCAGCAGCACTCCTTCGGGCGGGATGATTGAAGCTTTCTTT. Encoded protein: CASSTPSGGMIEAFF.

The rearrangement joins TRBV6-4 to TRBJ2-3, with TRBD2 identical over 9 bases. The CDR3 is made up of 15 amino acids. Germline V lookup: CDR1 MRHNA, CDR2 SNTAGT. Losses at the gene ends were 8 bases for V and 2 bases for J; bases not matched to a gene: 8. CDR3 DNA sequence: TGTGCCAGCGGAGCTAGCGGGGCAAACACAGATACGCAGTATTTT. The encoded protein is CASGASGANTDTQYF.

V and J are TRBV5-1 and TRBJ2-2, with TRBD1 matching 9 bases. V dropped 5 bases and J dropped 5; count of bases not matched to a gene: 4. Germline lookup yields CDR1 SGHRS and CDR2 YFSETQ. The length of the CDR3 is 14 residues. CDR3 in DNA: TGCGCCAGCAGACAGGACAGGGGAACCGGGGAGCTGTTTTTT. Protein sequence: CASRQDRGTGELFF.

The chain combines TRBV18 with TRBJ2-7, with TRBD2 identical over 16 bases. The germline CDR1 and CDR2 sequences are KGHSH and LQKENI. The CDR3 sequence is 19 residues long. The V segment lost 3 bases and the J segment 0 bases; nucleotides outside the gene matches: 8. CDR3: CASSPPGLAGGPGSYEQYF. The DNA of the CDR3 is TGTGCCAGCTCACCCCCGGGACTAGCGGGAGGGCCGGGCTCCTACGAGCAGTACTTC.

The V and J genes are TRBV25-1 and TRBJ1-2; no reliable D call. The V and J ends lost 3 bases and 5 bases respectively, with 7 bases between them. There are 12 residues in the CDR3. Germline-derived CDR1 and CDR2 are MGHDK and SYGVNS. The CDR3 loop reads CASSEGGYGYTF. The CDR3 bases are TGTGCCAGCAGTGAGGGAGGGTATGGCTACACCTTC.

This chain connects TRBV30 to TRBJ1-2; D gene ambiguous. The CDR3 has 15 amino acids. Germline V gives CDR1 GTSNPN, CDR2 SVGIG (reference sequence). V dropped 0 bases and J dropped 5 bases, with 16 bases sitting between them. Here the CDR3 DNA reads TGTGCCTGGAGTGTACTTAGCGGAGGCCCTTATGGCTACACCTTC. This translates into CAWSVLSGGPYGYTF. The entire variable domain, with the rest obtained from reference TRBV30 and TRBJ1-2, is as follows: SQTIHQWPATLVQPVGSPLSLECTVEGTSNPNLYWYRQAAGRGLQLLFYSVGIGQISSEVPQNLSASRPQDRQFILSSKKLLLSDSGFYLCAWSVLSGGPYGYTFGSGTRLTVV.